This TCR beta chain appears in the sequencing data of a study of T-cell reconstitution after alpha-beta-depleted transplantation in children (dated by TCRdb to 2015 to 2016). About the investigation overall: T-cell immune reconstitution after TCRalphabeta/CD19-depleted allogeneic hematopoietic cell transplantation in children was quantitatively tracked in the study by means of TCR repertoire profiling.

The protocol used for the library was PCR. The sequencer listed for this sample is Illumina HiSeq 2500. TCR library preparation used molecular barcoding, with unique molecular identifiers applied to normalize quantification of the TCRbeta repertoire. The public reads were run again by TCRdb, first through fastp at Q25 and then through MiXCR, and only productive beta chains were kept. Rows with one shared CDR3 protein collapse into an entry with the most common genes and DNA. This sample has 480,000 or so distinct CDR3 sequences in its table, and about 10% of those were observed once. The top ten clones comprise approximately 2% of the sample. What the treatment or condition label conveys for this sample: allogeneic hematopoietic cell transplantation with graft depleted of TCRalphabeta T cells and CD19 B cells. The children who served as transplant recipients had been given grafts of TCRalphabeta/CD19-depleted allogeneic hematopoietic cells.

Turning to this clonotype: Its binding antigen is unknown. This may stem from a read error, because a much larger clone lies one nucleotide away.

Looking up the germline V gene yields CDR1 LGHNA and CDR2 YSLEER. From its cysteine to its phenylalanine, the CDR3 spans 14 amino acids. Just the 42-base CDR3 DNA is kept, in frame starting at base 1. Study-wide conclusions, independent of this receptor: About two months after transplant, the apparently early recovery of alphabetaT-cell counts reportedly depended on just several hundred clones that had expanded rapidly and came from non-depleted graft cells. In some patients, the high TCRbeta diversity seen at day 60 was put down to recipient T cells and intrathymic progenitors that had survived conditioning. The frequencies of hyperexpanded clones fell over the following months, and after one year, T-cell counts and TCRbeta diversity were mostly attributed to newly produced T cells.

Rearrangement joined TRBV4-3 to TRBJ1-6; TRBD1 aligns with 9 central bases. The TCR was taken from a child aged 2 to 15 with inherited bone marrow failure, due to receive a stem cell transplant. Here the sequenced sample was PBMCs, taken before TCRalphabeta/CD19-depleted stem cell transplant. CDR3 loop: CARSRDREVSPLHF. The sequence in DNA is TGCGCCAGGAGCCGGGACAGGGAGGTTTCACCCCTCCACTTT.